The next 25 T cell receptor beta chains were all read from a single sample in a study of kidney transplant recipient with SARS-CoV-2 infection. A single record per CDR3 protein comes from TCRdb applying MiXCR to the reads. The sample lists about 250,000 distinct CDR3 sequences, more than 25% occurring once. The material was a blood sample, obtained at baseline and on roughly day 110 from a kidney transplant recipient. These receptors came from a male patient between 25 and 39 years old who had COVID-19 and was a kidney transplant recipient. The graft donor may have contributed some T cells.

This clonotype was detected ten times or more. The chain recombines TRBV27 with TRBJ1-6, with D perhaps TRBD1 (5 bases). V lost 3 bases and J 8 bases, leaving 11 bases between the germline ends. The germline V gene has CDR1 MNHEY and CDR2 SMNVEV (reference sequence). The CDR3 covers 14 residues. CDR3 coding DNA: TGTGCCAGCAGTTTGGTCCAGGGTGATTCACCCCTCCACTTT. It codes for CASSLVQGDSPLHF.

In regard to this clonotype: Possible read error: a much larger clone is one base away. The rearrangement links TRBV9 to TRBJ2-5; possibly TRBD1 or TRBD2 for D (5 bases each). The J call may be wrong; the DNA end is better matched by TRBJ2-7. CDR3 length: 16 amino acids. Germline CDR1 SGDLS, CDR2 YYNGEE. The DNA of the CDR3 is TGTACCAGCACCTCCGGGGATGGGGCAGACCCTTACGAGCAGTACTTC. The encoded protein is CTSTSGDGADPYEQYF.

This sequence joins TRBV11-2 and TRBJ2-5; unclear D gene. The CDR3 sequence is 13 residues long. The V gene lost 5 bases and the J gene lost 4 bases, with 11 bases spanning the gap. Germline CDR1 and CDR2: SGHAT and FQNNGV. The CDR3 nucleotides read TGTGCCAGCAGCACCACTATAGGAGAGACCCAGTACTTC. Translation: CASSTTIGETQYF.

This clonotype was picked up many times. V is TRBV13 and J is TRBJ2-2, with D unclear. Trimming took 2 bases from V and 7 from J, leaving 11 bases between them. Germline V gene lookup returns CDR1 PRHDT and CDR2 FYEKMQ (reference sequence). The CDR3 totals 14 residues. Written as DNA, the CDR3 is TGTGCCAGCAGCTTACAAGCATCCATCGGGGAGCTGTTTTTT. Amino acid sequence: CASSLQASIGELFF.

This clonotype came up a few times. This sequence joins TRBV4-1 and TRBJ2-2; no clear D gene. Germline lookup yields CDR1 MGHRA and CDR2 YSYEKL. The CDR3 loop spans 16 amino acids. Trimming stripped 1 base from V and 0 bases from J, with 9 bases between. The CDR3, as DNA: TGCGCCAGCAGCCAAGTTCTTGCTGCGAACACCGGGGAGCTGTTTTTT. Protein product: CASSQVLAANTGELFF.

A note on this clonotype: A much bigger clone sits one base away, suggesting this may be a read error. The rearrangement uses TRBV9 and TRBJ1-1; 7 positions match TRBD1. V trimming: 0 bases; J trimming: 6 bases; junction bases outside the gene matches: 5. Germline CDR1 and CDR2: SGDLS and YYNGEE. The CDR3 sequence is 14 residues long. CDR3 bases: TGTGCCAGCAGCGTAGTTGGCAGGGGGGCTGAAGCTTTCTTT. Translating it yields CASSVVGRGAEAFF. Full variable domain (remainder filled in from reference TRBV9 and TRBJ1-1): DSGVTQTPKHLITATGQRVTLRCSPRSGDLSVYWYQQSLDQGLQFLIQYYNGEERAKGNILERFSAQQFPDLHSELNLSSLELGDSALYFCASSVVGRGAEAFFGQGTRLTVV.

This clonotype was recorded at least ten times. This sequence joins TRBV19 and TRBJ1-2; 11 nucleotides line up with TRBD1. The ends lost 4 bases at V and 7 bases at J; junction bases unmatched: 11. CDR1 and CDR2 (germline): LNHDA, SQIVND (reference sequence). This CDR3 has 16 residues. CDR3 in amino acids: CASSTPGQGELGGYTF. CDR3 nucleotides: TGTGCCAGTAGTACACCGGGACAGGGGGAATTGGGTGGCTACACCTTC.

The V gene is TRBV7-4, the J gene TRBJ1-2, with no clear D. The V and J ends lost 5 bases and 10 bases respectively, with 29 bases between them. This CDR3 region has 17 residues. Germline V gives CDR1 SGHVT, CDR2 SQSDAQ. The CDR3: CASSHLASARKTYNYTF. The CDR3 DNA reads TGTGCCAGCAGCCACCTTGCTTCAGCTCGAAAGACCTATAACTACACCTTC.

As for this clonotype: A much larger clone lies one base from this, so it may be a read error. J is TRBJ1-4 and V is TRBV12-3 or TRBV12-4; D ambiguous. The CDR3 is made up of 16 amino acids. In DNA form, the CDR3 reads TGTGCCAGCGGTTTTTCACCCTATGCAACTAATGAAAAACTGTTTTTT. This encodes CASGFSPYATNEKLFF.

Regarding this clonotype: This may be a read error, as it is one base from a much larger clone. The chain couples TRBV7-8 to TRBJ1-1, with a tentative D call TRBD1 (5 bases). Germline CDR1 reads SGHVS; CDR2 reads FQNEAQ. The CDR3 has 14 amino acids. CDR3 bases: TGTGCCAACAGCTTAGCGGGGGAACTGGCTGAAGCTTTCTTT. Encoded protein: CANSLAGELAEAFF.

Notes on this clonotype: Since a much larger clone is just one base distant, this may be a read error. V usage is TRBV23-1 and J usage is TRBJ1-1, with D perhaps matching TRBD1 (6 bases). TRBV23-1 belongs to the ORF category, with a function that is uncertain. The CDR3 totals 16 residues. With 6 bases removed from V and 3 bases from J, the gap between germline ends came to 20 bases. CDR3: CASREAEEGGDTEAFF. The CDR3 DNA follows: TGCGCCAGCAGAGAAGCGGAGGAAGGGGGAGACACTGAAGCTTTCTTT.

This clonotype was seen ten or more times. CDR3 bases: TGTGCCATCAGTGAGTCGTCCATCGAGCAGTACTTC. It is translated as CAISESSIEQYF. This chain uses TRBV10-3 with TRBJ2-7; D ambiguous. The CDR3 is 12 amino acids. CDR1 is ENHRY, CDR2 SYGVKD, per germline. V was cut by 0 bases and J by 6 bases, with 6 bases left in between.

This chain links TRBV5-1 with TRBJ2-1, with D perhaps TRBD1 (6 bases). The CDR3 sequence is 13 residues long. V was clipped by 2 bases and J by 8 bases, with 11 bases between them. Per germline, CDR1 SGHRS and CDR2 YFSETQ. The CDR3 is CASSFQGRDEQFF. In DNA form, the CDR3 reads TGCGCCAGCAGCTTCCAGGGGCGGGATGAGCAGTTCTTC. Full variable domain (outside the CDR3, taken from reference TRBV5-1 and TRBJ2-1): KAGVTQTPRYLIKTRGQQVTLSCSPISGHRSVSWYQQTPGQGLQFLFEYFSETQRNKGNFPGRFSGRQFSNSRSEMNVSTLELGDSALYLCASSFQGRDEQFFGPGTRLTVL.

CDR3 in amino acids: CASSQVGGRDYHGAYNEQFF. The CDR3 coding sequence is TGTGCCAGCAGCCAAGTAGGCGGGAGGGACTATCATGGCGCCTACAATGAGCAGTTCTTC. J is TRBJ2-1 and V is TRBV4-2; TRBD2 matches at 9 bases. The germline CDR1 and CDR2 sequences are LGHNA and YNFKEQ. Losses at the gene ends were 1 base for V and 2 bases for J; bases not matched to a gene: 15. The CDR3 contains 20 residues.

This clonotype was seen at least ten times. The chain employs TRBV27 and TRBJ2-7; the D gene is possibly TRBD1 (7 bases). This CDR3 has 14 residues. CDR1 and CDR2 from the germline V gene are MNHEY and SMNVEV (reference sequence). Trimming shortened V by 6 bases and J by 3 bases, and 15 bases separated the two germline ends. CDR3 loop: CASSHSGGNYEQYF. CDR3 nucleotides: TGTGCCAGCAGCCACTCAGGGGGGAACTACGAGCAGTACTTC.

The chain combines TRBV23-1 with TRBJ1-2; D not certain. TRBV23-1 is annotated as an ORF whose role is uncertain. The ends were cut back, 5 bases at V and 4 bases at J, with 23 bases in the middle. The CDR3 is 17 residues long. Here the CDR3 DNA reads TGCGCCAGCAGTGCGCTGCGGCTACGCGGAAAGACCTATGGCTACACCTTC. Its protein is CASSALRLRGKTYGYTF.

Comment on this clonotype: This could be a read error, since a much larger clone is one nucleotide away. J is TRBJ1-2 and V is TRBV6-9; D is unclear. The CDR3 contains 17 residues. V was pared by 8 bases and J by 4 bases, with 26 bases between. Per the germline V gene, CDR1 is MNHGY and CDR2 is SVAAGI. The CDR3: CASGRPEPYGKTYGYTF. For the CDR3, the DNA is TGTGCCAGCGGTAGACCTGAGCCTTACGGAAAGACCTATGGCTACACCTTC.

This clonotype was detected ten times or more. At one of its ends the junction is not consistent with the germline gene, which may arise from a read error. The chain recombines TRBV5-1 with TRBJ1-2; D is ambiguous. The CDR3 totals 16 residues. From germline, CDR1 is SGHRS and CDR2 YFSETQ. CDR3 residues: CASCLKSVRKTYGYTF. The CDR3 DNA sequence: TGCGCCAGCTGCTTAAAATCGGTTCGAAAGACCTATGGCTACACCTTC.

Turning to this clonotype: Given a much more abundant clone one base away, this may be a read error. J is TRBJ2-7 and V is TRBV24-1, with 10 nucleotides matching TRBD1. The CDR3 is 12 amino acids. Germline lookup yields CDR1 KGHDR and CDR2 SFDVKD. The CDR3 nucleotides read TGTGGCACCCGCGGACAGGGGGACGAGCAGTACTTC. Translated, it gives CGTRGQGDEQYF.

With regard to this clonotype: This may stem from a read error, because a much larger clone lies one nucleotide away. The rearrangement uses TRBV3-1 and TRBJ1-2; D ambiguous. This CDR3 spans 17 amino acids. Germline lookup yields CDR1 LGHDT and CDR2 YNNKEL (reference sequence). V shed 0 bases and J shed 0 bases, with 14 bases lying between them. As DNA, the CDR3 is TGTGCCAGCAGCCAAGAGGTAGACGAACCCTCTAACTATGGCTACACCTTC. Protein sequence: CASSQEVDEPSNYGYTF.

The rearrangement uses TRBV2 and TRBJ1-2; D remains unclear. The CDR3 totals 17 residues. Trimming removed 5 bases at V and 4 bases at J, with 23 bases between. Germline CDR1 SNHLY, CDR2 FYNNEI. This CDR3 reads CASSRTCYRWKTYGYTF. The CDR3, as DNA: TGTGCCAGCAGTCGTACCTGTTACCGATGGAAGACCTATGGCTACACCTTC.

A note on this clonotype: A much larger clone is a single base away; this may be a read error. The chain is built from TRBV7-7 and TRBJ1-2; D is unresolved. The CDR3 totals 17 residues. CDR1 and CDR2 from the germline V gene are SSHAT and FNYEAQ (reference sequence). The CDR3, as DNA: TGTTCCAGCAGCATCGCAGCTAAGTGCCGAAAGACCTATGGCTACACCTTC. It translates to CSSSIAAKCRKTYGYTF.

This clonotype was detected ten times or more. The chain employs TRBV21-1 and TRBJ2-3. TRBV21-1 has pseudogene status. The CDR3 has 17 amino acids. The CDR3, as DNA: TGTGCCAGCAGACGCACGGTAGCTACAGTCATGCAAGATACGCAGTATTTT. This translates into CASRRTVATVMQDTQYF.

Comment on this clonotype: Given a much more abundant clone one base away, this may be a read error. The chain uses TRBV7-6 and TRBJ2-1; no reliable D call. V dropped 3 bases and J dropped 4 bases, with 10 bases sitting between them. CDR1 SGHVS and CDR2 FNYEAQ come from the germline V gene. The CDR3 is 14 amino acids. The CDR3 bases are TGTGCCAGCAGCTTCGGATATGGATACAATGAGCAGTTCTTC. This codes for CASSFGYGYNEQFF.

This clonotype has a single count. Its ends do not fully match the called genes, so a read error is possible. The V and J genes are TRBV5-1 and TRBJ1-1, with TRBD1 as a possible D gene (5 bases). Germline V CDR1 and CDR2: SGHRS, YFSETQ. The CDR3 is 13 amino acids. CDR3 region: CASSFRVNTETFF. The CDR3, as DNA: TGCGCCAGCAGCTTCAGGGTGAACACTGAAACTTTCTTT. The complete variable domain, with remaining parts taken from reference TRBV5-1 and TRBJ1-1, reads KAGVTQTPRYLIKTRGQQVTLSCSPISGHRSVSWYQQTPGQGLQFLFEYFSETQRNKGNFPGRFSGRQFSNSRSEMNVSTLELGDSALYLCASSFRVNTETFFGQGTRLTVV.